Each of the 19 T cell receptor beta chains below was sequenced from the same sample in a study of blood T cell repertoires in COVID-19 (dated by TCRdb to about 2020). The library was prepared using the immunoSEQ multiplex PCR assay. TCRdb took this table from immuneACCESS and kept in-frame rearrangements with V and J called. Such tables lack part of the clones; where checked against another copy, unresolved V genes explain under half of the gap, and the rest is unexplained. The sample records tens of thousands of clones, approximately 80% of which are singletons. The ten largest clonotypes hold 2.5% of the sample. Sequencing was performed on peripheral blood. These receptors originate from a man aged 80 or over with active or convalescent COVID-19.

V and J are TRBV18 and TRBJ2-3, with D uncertain. The germline V and J ends were trimmed by 2 bases and 4 bases, with 7 bases remaining between them. The CDR3 extends over 13 amino acids. The germline V gene has CDR1 KGHSH and CDR2 LQKENI. The CDR3 reads CASSPNRADTQYF. In DNA form, the CDR3 reads TGTGCCAGCTCACCAAACAGAGCAGATACGCAGTATTTT.

The rearrangement joins TRBV6-2 or TRBV6-3 to TRBJ1-1, with D hard to call. The CDR3 has 13 residues. Germline V gene data show CDR1 as MNHEY and CDR2 as SVGEGT. V lost 4 bases, J lost 3 bases, and 9 bases lay in between. Here the CDR3 reads CASSLRWDTEAFF. CDR3 bases: TGTGCCAGCAGTTTGAGGTGGGACACTGAAGCTTTCTTT.

This rearrangement joins TRBV7-2 to TRBJ1-1, with TRBD1 identical over 9 bases. V lost 5 bases, J lost 8 bases, and 9 bases stayed unmatched. The length of the CDR3 is 14 residues. Germline V gene lookup returns CDR1 SGHTA and CDR2 FQGNSA. DNA of the CDR3: TGTGCCAGCAGCATTGGGACAGGGACAGGGGAAGCTTTCTTT. The encoded protein is CASSIGTGTGEAFF.

This chain links TRBV28 with TRBJ1-1, with D maybe TRBD1 (6 bases). There are 16 residues in the CDR3. V was pared by 3 bases and J by 1 base, with 15 bases between. CDR1 MDHEN and CDR2 SYDVKM come from the germline V gene. The CDR3 region has the DNA TGTGCCAGCAGTTTCCCCGGGGTCAGGGGGAACACTGAAGCTTTCTTT. This encodes CASSFPGVRGNTEAFF.

The chain joins TRBV11-2 to TRBJ2-1, with D tentatively TRBD1 (5 bases). The V and J ends lost 7 bases and 4 bases respectively, with 17 bases between them. The CDR3 is 15 residues long. CDR1 and CDR2 (germline): SGHAT, FQNNGV. The CDR3: CASTVSGFDYNEQFF. The CDR3, as DNA: TGTGCCAGCACCGTCTCAGGGTTCGATTACAATGAGCAGTTCTTC.

In this sample, this clone turned up once. The chain has TRBV6-2 or TRBV6-3 and TRBJ1-5; D not certain. Germline CDR1 reads MNHEY; CDR2 reads SVGEGT. Deletions cut 4 bases from V and 0 bases from J, with 7 bases between. This CDR3 spans 14 amino acids. The CDR3 DNA is TGTGCCAGCAGTTTTTCTTCTAGCAATCAGCCCCAGCATTTT. It codes for CASSFSSSNQPQHF.

V usage is TRBV11-3 and J usage is TRBJ2-1, with a weak D call TRBD2 (6 bases). Germline V CDR1 and CDR2: SGHNT, YENEEA. The CDR3 totals 14 residues. The V and J ends lost 1 base and 10 bases respectively, with 14 bases between them. The CDR3 loop reads CASSLASHGGEQFF. The DNA of the CDR3 is TGTGCCAGCAGCTTAGCGTCACACGGAGGGGAGCAGTTCTTC. The whole variable domain, remainder taken from reference TRBV11-3 and TRBJ2-1, is EAGVVQSPRYKIIEKKQPVAFWCNPISGHNTLYWYLQNLGQGPELLIRYENEEAVDDSQLPKDRFSAERLKGVDSTLKIQPAELGDSAVYLCASSLASHGGEQFFGPGTRLTVL.

The chain recombines TRBV6-5 with TRBJ2-5; TRBD1 is a possible D gene (5 bases). Trimming took 8 bases from V and 4 from J, leaving 11 bases between them. This CDR3 comprises 12 residues. Germline lookup yields CDR1 MNHEY and CDR2 SVGAGI. CDR3 sequence reads: CASGARGETQYF. The CDR3 DNA reads TGTGCCAGCGGGGCGCGTGGAGAGACCCAGTACTTC.

The chain couples TRBV13 to TRBJ1-4; D is perhaps TRBD1 (6 bases). CDR1 is PRHDT, CDR2 FYEKMQ, per germline (reference sequence). Trimming removed 6 bases from V and 8 bases from J, with 19 bases in between. The length of the CDR3 is 15 residues. CDR3 protein: CASSKPGQMEEKLFF. The CDR3 DNA reads TGTGCCAGCAGTAAACCGGGACAAATGGAAGAAAAACTGTTTTTT.

The chain couples TRBV2 to TRBJ2-5, with a weak D call TRBD1 (5 bases). Germline loops: CDR1 SNHLY, CDR2 FYNNEI. V was pared by 1 base and J by 4 bases, with 13 bases between. The length of the CDR3 is 15 residues. The CDR3 DNA is TGTGCCAGCAGTGAAGGGGGCAGGGTTGGAGAGACCCAGTACTTC. It codes for CASSEGGRVGETQYF.

The V and J genes are TRBV19 and TRBJ1-2, with TRBD1 matching 9 bases. Germline V gene lookup returns CDR1 LNHDA and CDR2 SQIVND (reference sequence). The CDR3 length is 13 residues. The junction had 3 bases not matched to a gene; V was cut back by 6 bases and J by 4 bases. This CDR3 is CASRTGGAYGYTF. For the CDR3, the DNA is TGTGCCAGTAGAACAGGGGGCGCCTATGGCTACACCTTC.

CDR3 in amino acids: CASSLTQGAGSPLHF. In DNA form, the CDR3 reads TGTGCCAGCAGCCTTACTCAGGGGGCTGGCTCACCCCTCCACTTT. V is TRBV3-1 (or the pseudogene TRBV3-2) and J is TRBJ1-6; 8 nucleotides match TRBD1. This CDR3 is built from 15 residues. Germline values: CDR1 LGHDT, CDR2 YNNKEL (reference sequence). V dropped 4 bases and J dropped 10; count of bases not matched to a gene: 9.

J is TRBJ1-2 and V is TRBV19; D unresolved. V was pared by 3 bases and J by 0 bases, with 8 bases between. Germline-derived CDR1 and CDR2 are LNHDA and SQIVND (reference sequence). The CDR3 loop spans 14 amino acids. The CDR3: CASSISGTNYGYTF. CDR3 bases: TGTGCCAGTAGTATTTCAGGAACTAACTATGGCTACACCTTC. Drawing the rest from reference TRBV19 and TRBJ1-2, the complete variable domain is DGGITQSPKYLFRKEGQNVTLSCEQNLNHDAMYWYRQDPGQGLRLIYYSQIVNDFQKGDIAEGYSVSREKKESFPLTVTSAQKNPTAFYLCASSISGTNYGYTFGSGTRLTVV.

This clone was recorded a few times. The V call is TRBV19, the J call TRBJ2-6; D is unresolved. CDR1 is LNHDA and CDR2 is SQIVND in the germline V gene (reference sequence). V was pared by 5 bases and J by 1 base, with 15 bases between. The CDR3 is 17 amino acids. CDR3 protein: CASSAYSSLSGANVLTF. In DNA form, the CDR3 reads TGTGCCAGTAGTGCCTACAGCTCTTTATCTGGGGCCAACGTCCTGACTTTC.

This clone appeared a single time. The chain couples TRBV28 to TRBJ1-5; tentative D call: TRBD1 (5 bases). There are 16 residues in the CDR3. Germline V gene data show CDR1 as MDHEN and CDR2 as SYDVKM. Trimming shortened V by 4 bases and J by 2 bases, and 15 bases separated the two germline ends. DNA for the CDR3: TGTGCCAGCAGTTCACCCCGGGGGGTTGGCAATCAGCCCCAGCATTTT. It yields the protein CASSSPRGVGNQPQHF. Based on the CDR3 plus reference TRBV28 and TRBJ1-5, the full variable domain is DVKVTQSSRYLVKRTGEKVFLECVQDMDHENMFWYRQDPGLGLRLIYFSYDVKMKEKGDIPEGYSVSREKKERFSLILESASTNQTSMYLCASSSPRGVGNQPQHFGDGTRLSIL.

This clone was detected once. V and J are TRBV7-2 and TRBJ1-1, with D maybe TRBD1 (5 bases). This CDR3 region has 13 residues. Germline V CDR1 and CDR2: SGHTA, FQGNSA. Trimming left V 5 bases short and J 1 base short, with 8 bases between. The CDR3 DNA reads TGTGCCAGCAGCCGACAGCCGAACACTGAAGCTTTCTTT. This gives the protein CASSRQPNTEAFF.

This clone was detected only once. The genes are TRBV19 and TRBJ2-2; 7 positions agree with TRBD1. The CDR3 extends over 15 amino acids. Per the germline V gene, CDR1 is LNHDA and CDR2 is SQIVND (reference sequence). The ends lost 8 bases at V and 8 bases at J; junction bases unmatched: 14. CDR3 nucleotide sequence: TGTGCCAGTGGCGACAGGGTAGCCCCGGTGGGGGAGCTGTTTTTT. It encodes CASGDRVAPVGELFF.

This clone appeared a single time. The chain combines TRBV18 with TRBJ2-5, with TRBD2 matching over 9 bases. Germline V gene sequence: CDR1 KGHSH, CDR2 LQKENI. The CDR3 covers 16 residues. The junction had 6 bases not matched to a gene; V was cut back by 3 bases and J by 1 base. The CDR3 here is CASSPWNSGSQETQYF. The CDR3 DNA reads TGTGCCAGCTCACCTTGGAATAGCGGGAGCCAAGAGACCCAGTACTTC.

The chain joins TRBV4-3 to TRBJ2-7; the D is unclear. The ends were cut back, 3 bases at V and 3 bases at J, with 9 bases in the middle. Germline V gene lookup returns CDR1 LGHNA and CDR2 YSLEER. The CDR3 runs to 13 residues. CDR3 DNA: TGCGCCAGCAGCCACCGTTCAGGCTACGAGCAGTACTTC. It translates to CASSHRSGYEQYF.